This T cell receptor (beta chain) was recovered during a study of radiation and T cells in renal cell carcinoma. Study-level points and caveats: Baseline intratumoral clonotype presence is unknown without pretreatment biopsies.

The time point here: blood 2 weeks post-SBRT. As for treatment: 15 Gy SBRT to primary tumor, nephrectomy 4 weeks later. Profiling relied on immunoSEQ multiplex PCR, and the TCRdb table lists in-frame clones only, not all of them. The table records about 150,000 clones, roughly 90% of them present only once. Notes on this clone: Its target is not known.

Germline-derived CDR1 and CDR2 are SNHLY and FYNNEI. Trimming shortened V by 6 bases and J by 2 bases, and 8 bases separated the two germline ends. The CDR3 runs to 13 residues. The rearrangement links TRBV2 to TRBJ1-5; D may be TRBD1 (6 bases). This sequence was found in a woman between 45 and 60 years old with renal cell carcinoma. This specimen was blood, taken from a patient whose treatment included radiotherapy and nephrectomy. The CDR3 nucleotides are TGTGCCAGCAGCTACAGGGGCAATCAGCCCCAGCATTTT. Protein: CASSYRGNQPQHF.